The 25 T cell receptor beta chains reported below all come from one sample, sequenced in a study of T cell responses to AZD1222 COVID-19 vaccine. The table came from immunoSEQ multiplex PCR; TCRdb's copy has only in-frame clones and leaves some out. The sample lists 84,000 or so clones; nearly 90% were seen once. Sequenced material: peripheral blood, taken on day 0 of MenACWY control vaccination. All receptors come from an adult in good health.

V gene TRBV20-1 combines with J gene TRBJ1-1, with no clear D. The CDR3 sequence is 11 residues long. Germline CDR1 DFQATT, CDR2 SNEGSKA (reference sequence). Trimming took off 7 bases at V and 7 bases at J, with 13 bases between the two ends. In nucleotides, the CDR3 is TGCAGTGTCCGCCAGAATTATGAAGCTTTCTTT. Protein: CSVRQNYEAFF.

The chain is built from TRBV2 and TRBJ2-7, with D uncertain. Germline V CDR1 and CDR2: SNHLY, FYNNEI. Trimming removed 7 bases from V and 6 bases from J, with 16 bases in between. This CDR3 is built from 13 residues. The CDR3 nucleotides read TGTGCCAGCATAACCGGACCCGTGGGCGAGCAGTACTTC. Protein sequence: CASITGPVGEQYF.

The rearrangement links TRBV7-2 to TRBJ1-6; TRBD1 aligns across 9 bases. The germline CDR1 and CDR2 sequences are SGHTA and FQGNSA. The trim removed 6 bases at V and 10 bases at J, leaving 7 bases unmatched. CDR3 size: 14 residues. The CDR3 sequence: CASSPGQGNSPLHF. The DNA of the CDR3 is TGTGCCAGCAGTCCTGGACAGGGGAACTCACCCCTCCACTTT.

This chain links TRBV2 with TRBJ2-1; the match to TRBD2 covers 14 bases. CDR3 length equals 16 residues. Germline lookup yields CDR1 SNHLY and CDR2 FYNNEI. The ends lost 5 bases at V and 4 bases at J; junction bases unmatched: 4. CDR3 amino acids: CASSRTSGGLYNEQFF. CDR3 bases: TGTGCCAGCAGTCGGACTAGCGGGGGGCTTTACAATGAGCAGTTCTTC.

V and J are TRBV14 and TRBJ1-3; D gene uncertain. Germline CDR1 SGHDN, CDR2 FVKESK. V was cut by 2 bases and J by 2 bases, with 13 bases left in between. The CDR3 spans 16 residues. The CDR3: CASSQLMGVAGNTIYF. Written as DNA, the CDR3 is TGTGCCAGCAGCCAATTAATGGGAGTGGCTGGAAACACCATATATTTT.

The gene calls are TRBV27 and TRBJ2-5; 7 nucleotides line up with TRBD2. The CDR3 sequence is 14 residues long. The germline V gene encodes CDR1 MNHEY and CDR2 SMNVEV (reference sequence). With V trimmed by 7 bases and J by 5 bases, 10 bases remained unmatched. For the CDR3, the DNA is TGTGCCAGCATTGGCGGACTAGGGGATGAGACCCAGTACTTC. It specifies CASIGGLGDETQYF.

This chain uses TRBV7-8 with TRBJ1-1; D gene unclear. CDR1 is SGHVS and CDR2 is FQNEAQ in the germline V gene. V shed 1 base and J shed 2 bases, with 8 bases lying between them. CDR3 size: 14 residues. The CDR3 here is CASSLVAGNTEAFF. CDR3 DNA sequence: TGTGCCAGCAGCTTAGTCGCTGGTAACACTGAAGCTTTCTTT.

CDR3 amino acids: CSASVGGNQPQHF. The CDR3 nucleotides are TGCAGTGCTAGTGTGGGGGGGAATCAGCCCCAGCATTTT. The chain uses TRBV20-1 and TRBJ1-5; possibly TRBD1 for D (5 bases). V was clipped by 3 bases and J by 4 bases, with 10 bases between them. The CDR3 length is 13 residues. Germline CDR1 reads DFQATT; CDR2 reads SNEGSKA (reference sequence).

The gene calls are TRBV9 and TRBJ1-6, with 7 bases matching TRBD1. Germline V CDR1 and CDR2: SGDLS, YYNGEE. This CDR3 contains 14 residues. Losses at the gene ends were 6 bases for V and 9 bases for J; bases not matched to a gene: 9. CDR3 DNA sequence: TGTGCCAGCACCCGGACAGGTGATAGTTCACCCCTCCACTTT. Translating gives CASTRTGDSSPLHF.

This clone was seen a single time. The chain uses TRBV12-3 or TRBV12-4 and TRBJ1-2; D unresolved. The CDR3 runs 13 residues. The germline V and J ends were trimmed by 4 bases and 1 base, with 7 bases remaining between them. Here the CDR3 DNA reads TGTGCCAGCAGTTCTTGGGATAACTATGGCTACACCTTC. Its translation: CASSSWDNYGYTF.

J is TRBJ1-1 and V is TRBV19; maybe TRBD1 (5 bases). V was cut by 0 bases and J by 5 bases, with 7 bases left in between. Germline V gene lookup returns CDR1 LNHDA and CDR2 SQIVND (reference sequence). CDR3 length: 13 amino acids. This CDR3 reads CASSIDRDTEAFF. CDR3 bases: TGTGCCAGTAGTATAGACAGGGATACTGAAGCTTTCTTT.

The chain uses TRBV3-1 (or the pseudogene TRBV3-2) and TRBJ2-7, with 8 bases fitting TRBD1. V lost 1 base to trimming and J lost 6 bases; unmatched junction nucleotides: 2. CDR1 and CDR2 from the germline V gene are LGHDT and YNNKEL (reference sequence). This CDR3 has 13 residues. The CDR3 sequence is CASSQGTGLEQYF. As DNA, the CDR3 is TGTGCCAGCAGCCAAGGGACAGGGCTCGAGCAGTACTTC.

The chain recombines TRBV24-1 with TRBJ2-1, with no clear D. The V gene lost 7 bases and the J gene lost 6 bases, with 12 bases spanning the gap. This CDR3 contains 13 residues. The V gene's germline CDR1 is KGHDR and CDR2 SFDVKD. CDR3 residues: CATSPPGGNEQFF. DNA for the CDR3: TGTGCCACCAGCCCTCCAGGCGGCAATGAGCAGTTCTTC.

The chain combines TRBV3-1 (or the pseudogene TRBV3-2) with TRBJ2-3, with 7 bases lining up with TRBD2. This CDR3 contains 15 residues. Unmatched junction bases numbered 7, after V lost 1 base and J lost 6 bases. Germline-derived CDR1 and CDR2 are LGHDT and YNNKEL (reference sequence). This chain's CDR3 is CASSQGRGGADTQYF. Written as DNA, the CDR3 is TGTGCCAGCAGCCAAGGGCGCGGGGGAGCGGATACGCAGTATTTT.

V usage is TRBV4-1 and J usage is TRBJ2-1, with D possibly matching TRBD1 (5 bases). CDR1 is MGHRA, CDR2 YSYEKL, per germline. The CDR3 consists of 14 residues. Trimming took 1 base from V and 6 from J, leaving 10 bases between them. The CDR3 spells CASSQGQGSNEQFF. CDR3 coding DNA: TGCGCCAGCAGCCAAGGCCAGGGAAGCAATGAGCAGTTCTTC.

This clone has more than one count but fewer than ten. The rearrangement joins TRBV27 to TRBJ2-7, with unresolved D. Deletions cut 0 bases from V and 1 base from J, with 13 bases between. The CDR3 sequence is 16 residues long. CDR1 is MNHEY, CDR2 SMNVEV, per germline (reference sequence). The CDR3 DNA reads as TGTGCCAGCAGTTTATCGAGCTATGAAACTTCCTACGAGCAGTACTTC. It codes for CASSLSSYETSYEQYF.

This clone was counted once. The rearrangement uses TRBV7-2 and TRBJ1-6; D call uncertain. The CDR3 totals 14 residues. In germline, CDR1 is SGHTA, CDR2 FQGNSA. With 0 bases removed from V and 11 bases from J, the gap between germline ends came to 11 bases. CDR3 sequence (DNA): TGTGCCAGCAGCTTAGCGCGCTCGGCGGCACCCCTCCACTTT. Residues: CASSLARSAAPLHF.

V and J are TRBV6-2 or TRBV6-3 and TRBJ2-1, with D unclear. V lost 6 bases and J 9 bases, leaving 9 bases between the germline ends. This CDR3 contains 11 residues. Germline CDR1 MNHEY, CDR2 SVGEGT. The CDR3 loop reads CASSFMGEQFF. The CDR3 nucleotides are TGTGCCAGCAGCTTCATGGGTGAGCAGTTCTTC.

The genes are TRBV30 and TRBJ2-1, with D tentatively TRBD1 (6 bases). CDR3 length equals 14 residues. In germline, CDR1 is GTSNPN, CDR2 SVGIG (reference sequence). Trimming left V 2 bases short and J 5 bases short, with 13 bases between. The CDR3 loop is CAWSWGQGNNEQFF. CDR3 nucleotide sequence: TGTGCCTGGAGTTGGGGTCAGGGGAACAATGAGCAGTTCTTC. The full variable domain, its missing parts supplied by reference TRBV30 and TRBJ2-1, is SQTIHQWPATLVQPVGSPLSLECTVEGTSNPNLYWYRQAAGRGLQLLFYSVGIGQISSEVPQNLSASRPQDRQFILSSKKLLLSDSGFYLCAWSWGQGNNEQFFGPGTRLTVL.

The rearrangement joins TRBV29-1 to TRBJ1-4; D is undetermined. Trimming pared 6 bases from V and 2 bases from J, leaving 10 bases between. Looked up from germline, CDR1 is SQVTM and CDR2 is ANQGSEA. This CDR3 comprises 13 residues. CDR3 sequence (DNA): TGCAGCGTAAGGGAAGGCACTAATGAAAAACTGTTTTTT. This translates into CSVREGTNEKLFF.

This chain uses TRBV3-1 (or the pseudogene TRBV3-2) with TRBJ1-2; the D is unclear. With 2 bases removed from V and 8 bases from J, the gap between germline ends came to 15 bases. Germline loops: CDR1 LGHDT, CDR2 YNNKEL (reference sequence). CDR3 length equals 14 residues. Here the CDR3 reads CASSQTHPVVGYTF. CDR3 sequence (DNA): TGTGCCAGCAGCCAAACCCATCCGGTGGTAGGCTACACCTTC.

The chain carries TRBV5-4 and TRBJ1-4; 7 nucleotides align to TRBD1. The CDR3 loop spans 17 amino acids. Germline-derived CDR1 and CDR2 are SGHNT and YYREEE (reference sequence). V dropped 2 bases and J dropped 0; count of bases not matched to a gene: 7. This chain's CDR3 is CASSLNRGTATNEKLFF. The CDR3 DNA is TGTGCCAGCAGCTTAAATCGGGGGACAGCAACTAATGAAAAACTGTTTTTT.

CDR3 sequence: CASSLSPGRHANTGELFF. CDR3 sequence (DNA): TGTGCCAGCAGTTTATCCCCCGGGAGACATGCGAACACCGGGGAGCTGTTTTTT. The V call is TRBV28, the J call TRBJ2-2, with D perhaps TRBD2 (6 bases). From germline, CDR1 is MDHEN and CDR2 SYDVKM. The V and J ends lost 1 base and 0 bases respectively, with 15 bases between them. The CDR3 consists of 18 residues. The full variable domain, rest sourced from reference TRBV28 and TRBJ2-2, is DVKVTQSSRYLVKRTGEKVFLECVQDMDHENMFWYRQDPGLGLRLIYFSYDVKMKEKGDIPEGYSVSREKKERFSLILESASTNQTSMYLCASSLSPGRHANTGELFFGEGSRLTVL.

The chain combines TRBV7-3 with TRBJ2-1; 12 nucleotides match TRBD2. The trim removed 4 bases at V and 3 bases at J, leaving 4 bases unmatched. Germline lookup yields CDR1 SGHTA and CDR2 FQGTGA. This CDR3 has 16 amino acids. CDR3 coding DNA: TGTGCCAGCAGCTCTCTAGCGGGGGGGCTCTACAATGAGCAGTTCTTC. Translating gives CASSSLAGGLYNEQFF.

The chain links TRBV19 to TRBJ1-1, with D perhaps matching TRBD1 (5 bases). V shed 5 bases and J shed 0 bases, with 13 bases lying between them. The CDR3 loop spans 15 amino acids. Looked up from germline, CDR1 is LNHDA and CDR2 is SQIVND (reference sequence). The CDR3 sequence is CASSLIRQMNTEAFF. The CDR3 bases are TGTGCCAGTAGTTTAATCAGACAGATGAACACTGAAGCTTTCTTT.